This record covers a single TCR beta chain. The target antigen is unknown. This specimen comes from a study of vaccination effects on CD4 cells after COVID-19. Study outcomes and limitations: Early timepoints after infection were absent, and convalescent patients were few in the study. Researchers report that only 1 of 255 vaccine-induced clones in healthy vaccinees cross-reacted with common cold coronaviruses. Substantial clonal contraction characterized both infection- and vaccine-induced clones late after vaccination.

ViraFEST expansion of antigen-specific CD4+ T cells with viral peptide pools preceded sequencing. The culture ran for approximately nine days before CD4+ T cells were isolated. Nobody among the vaccine recipients had prior SARS-CoV-2 infection (nucleocapsid antibodies were negative). Culturing of under 2.5 million PBMC per well took place with around 9.6 IU/ml IL-2 and approximately 10 ug/ml peptides. TCRdb keeps only in-frame clones here, not all; method: immunoSEQ multiplex PCR. This sample has fewer than 70,000 clones, with over 70% found just once. Germline CDR1 is MNHNS and CDR2 is SASEGT. This CDR3 region has 14 residues. V was shortened by 2 bases and J by 2 bases, with 6 bases between the two germline ends.

This specimen consisted of CD4+ T cells from PBMCs cultured with SARS-CoV-2 spike peptides, obtained before COVID-19 vaccination. The chain couples TRBV6-1 to TRBJ2-2; D gene unclear. This TCR derives from a human donor who received a COVID-19 vaccine. In DNA, the CDR3 is TGTGCCAGCAGTGAATGGGTTAACACCGGGGAGCTGTTTTTT. Translation gives CASSEWVNTGELFF.